These T cell receptor beta chains were read from a single sample in a study of blood T cell repertoires in COVID-19. The repertoire was sequenced with immunoSEQ multiplex PCR; TCRdb's copy has only in-frame clones and lacks some. The table includes about 100,000 clones, around 88% detected once. The sequencing sample was made of peripheral blood. The source is a man aged 45-65 years with active or convalescent COVID-19. CDR3s include the opening cysteine and the closing phenylalanine or tryptophan. D genes are given only for firm matches. Expanded clones are given a class, and other clones once, few, many or no size at all.

V,D,size,J,CDR3,DNA
TRBV3-1/TRBV3-2,-,-,TRBJ1-2,CASSQVGSNYGYTF,TGTGCCAGCAGCCAAGTGGGCAGTAACTATGGCTACACCTTC
TRBV7-6,TRBD2,-,TRBJ2-2,CASSLRAGSGSLHTGELFF,TGTGCCAGCAGCTTACGGGCGGGTAGCGGGAGCTTACACACCGGGGAGCTGTTTTTT
TRBV7-2,-,once,TRBJ2-7,CASSRTVPTYEQYF,TGTGCCAGCAGCCGGACAGTTCCCACCTACGAGCAGTACTTC
TRBV10-3,TRBD1,-,TRBJ2-1,CAISGATGKKYNEQFF,TGTGCCATCAGTGGTGCGACAGGGAAGAAATACAATGAGCAGTTCTTC
TRBV7-9,TRBD1,once,TRBJ1-2,CASSPDRVYGYTF,TGTGCCAGCAGCCCGGACAGGGTGTACGGCTACACCTTC
TRBV19,TRBD1,-,TRBJ2-5,CASSPGTGGETQYF,TGTGCCAGTAGCCCGGGGACAGGTGGGGAGACCCAGTACTTC
TRBV7-6,TRBD2,-,TRBJ2-1,CASSLFGSGGYNEQFF,TGTGCCAGCAGCTTATTCGGTAGCGGGGGTTACAATGAGCAGTTCTTC
TRBV20-1,TRBD2,-,TRBJ2-1,CSASWRTSSYNEQFF,TGCAGTGCTAGTTGGCGGACTAGCTCCTACAATGAGCAGTTCTTC
TRBV7-2,TRBD1,-,TRBJ1-4,CASSLEGQGHTNEKLFF,TGTGCCAGCAGCTTAGAGGGACAGGGACACACTAATGAAAAACTGTTTTTT
TRBV2,TRBD1,-,TRBJ2-3,CASGGDRGLTDTQYF,TGTGCCAGCGGGGGGGACAGGGGGCTCACAGATACGCAGTATTTT
TRBV19,-,-,TRBJ2-5,CASSIFGQQETQYF,TGTGCCAGTAGTATATTTGGACAGCAAGAGACCCAGTACTTC
TRBV5-6,TRBD2,-,TRBJ2-7,CASSLTSGRSLNF,TGTGCCAGCAGCTTGACTAGCGGGAGGTCTTTAAACTTC
TRBV19,-,-,TRBJ1-5,CASSRGAGQPQHF,TGTGCCAGTAGTCGGGGGGCAGGTCAGCCCCAGCATTTT
TRBV28,TRBD1,once,TRBJ2-2,CASSSGQGTGELFF,TGTGCCAGCAGTTCGGGACAGGGAACCGGGGAGCTGTTTTTT
TRBV10-3,-,once,TRBJ2-3,CAISDDTATADTQYF,TGTGCCATCAGTGACGACACTGCCACTGCAGATACGCAGTATTTT
TRBV28,-,-,TRBJ2-5,CASSPPASRTQYF,TGTGCCAGCAGCCCCCCAGCCTCTAGGACCCAGTACTTC
TRBV3-1/TRBV3-2,TRBD2,-,TRBJ2-3,CASSQGTSGTDTQYF,TGTGCCAGCAGCCAGGGGACTAGCGGCACAGATACGCAGTATTTT
TRBV11-2,TRBD1,few,TRBJ1-5,CASSLSGGTQPQHF,TGTGCCAGCAGCCTTTCAGGGGGCACTCAGCCCCAGCATTTT
TRBV28,-,-,TRBJ1-2,CASSLFRPNYGYTF,TGTGCCAGCAGTTTATTCAGGCCCAACTATGGCTACACCTTC
TRBV11-2,-,-,TRBJ2-7,CASSLEVASPYEQYF,TGTGCCAGCAGCTTAGAGGTAGCTTCCCCTTACGAGCAGTACTTC
TRBV6-5,-,-,TRBJ1-2,CASSYGQPNYGYTF,TGTGCCAGCAGTTACGGGCAGCCGAACTATGGCTACACCTTC
TRBV6-6,TRBD2,-,TRBJ2-2,CASSRGLAGGRTGELFF,TGTGCCAGCAGTCGTGGACTAGCGGGAGGAAGGACCGGGGAGCTGTTTTTT
TRBV18,-,-,TRBJ2-7,CASSPRTAGRTYEQYF,TGTGCCAGCTCACCAAGGACAGCGGGAAGGACCTACGAGCAGTACTTC
TRBV10-1,-,-,TRBJ1-5,CASRGTCHQPQHF,TGCGCCAGCAGGGGGACATGCCATCAGCCCCAGCATTTT
TRBV11-2,TRBD2,-,TRBJ2-3,CASSLGAGGPRTDTQYF,TGTGCCAGCAGCTTAGGGGCGGGAGGGCCGAGGACAGATACGCAGTATTTT
TRBV28,TRBD1,-,TRBJ2-1,CASSLGTGLGRNSYNEQFF,TGTGCCAGCAGTCTCGGGACAGGGCTTGGGAGGAACTCCTACAATGAGCAGTTCTTC
TRBV19,-,-,TRBJ2-7,CASSPGSRFYEQYF,TGTGCCAGTAGTCCCGGGTCGAGATTCTACGAGCAGTACTTC
TRBV9,-,-,TRBJ1-2,CASSVAVSYGYTF,TGTGCCAGCAGCGTAGCTGTCAGCTATGGCTACACCTTC
TRBV30,-,-,TRBJ1-5,CAWTNGGNQPQHF,TGTGCCTGGACCAACGGGGGGAATCAGCCCCAGCATTTT
TRBV6-2/TRBV6-3,-,-,TRBJ2-7,CASSYSMTPPYEQYF,TGTGCCAGCAGTTACTCGATGACTCCCCCCTACGAGCAGTACTTC
TRBV7-2,-,-,TRBJ2-3,CASSRERVRDTQYF,TGTGCCAGCAGCCGGGAGAGGGTGAGAGATACGCAGTATTTT
TRBV29-1,TRBD1,-,TRBJ1-2,CSDRGPGGYTF,TGCAGCGACAGGGGGCCAGGCGGCTACACCTTC
TRBV4-2,TRBD2,-,TRBJ2-3,CASSQEAGGGADTQYF,TGTGCCAGCAGCCAGGAGGCGGGAGGTGGCGCAGATACGCAGTATTTT
TRBV29-1,TRBD1,-,TRBJ2-1,CSVVWTGRYNEQFF,TGCAGCGTTGTGTGGACAGGGCGCTACAATGAGCAGTTCTTC
TRBV3-1/TRBV3-2,-,-,TRBJ1-3,CASSQDVQIIRLSGNTIYF,TGTGCCAGCAGCCAAGACGTACAGATCATTAGGCTCTCTGGAAACACCATATATTTT
TRBV7-8,-,few,TRBJ2-3,CASSLEAGSGVTQYF,TGTGCCAGCAGCTTAGAGGCGGGATCGGGGGTTACGCAGTATTTT
TRBV9,-,-,TRBJ2-1,CASSVGGSSSYNEQFF,TGTGCCAGCAGCGTAGGCGGGTCGAGCTCCTACAATGAGCAGTTCTTC
TRBV19,-,-,TRBJ1-5,CASSIRVSDQPQHF,TGTGCCAGTAGTATCAGGGTTAGTGATCAGCCCCAGCATTTT
TRBV2,TRBD2,-,TRBJ2-1,CASSGQREKGGSYNEQFF,TGTGCCAGCAGTGGCCAGCGGGAGAAAGGCGGATCCTACAATGAGCAGTTCTTC
TRBV18,-,-,TRBJ1-5,CASSPGAQPQHF,TGTGCCAGCTCACCGGGGGCTCAGCCCCAGCATTTT
TRBV19,-,-,TRBJ1-5,CASSIRARDNQPQHF,TGTGCCAGTAGTATACGGGCACGGGACAATCAGCCCCAGCATTTT
TRBV25-1,-,-,TRBJ1-3,CASRGAGFSGNTIYF,TGTGCCAGCAGGGGAGCGGGGTTCTCTGGAAACACCATATATTTT
TRBV7-2,-,-,TRBJ2-7,CASSWHGATPDF,TGTGCCAGCAGCTGGCACGGAGCGACGCCGGACTTC
TRBV2,-,few,TRBJ2-7,CASRVRTKAYEQYF,TGTGCCAGCAGGGTCAGGACAAAAGCCTACGAGCAGTACTTC
TRBV24-1,TRBD1,once,TRBJ1-5,CATSDPGTGSNQPQHF,TGTGCCACCAGTGACCCCGGGACAGGGAGCAATCAGCCCCAGCATTTT
TRBV11-2,-,-,TRBJ1-6,CASSSRPGQNNSPLHF,TGTGCCAGCAGCTCGCGACCCGGACAGAATAATTCACCCCTCCACTTT
TRBV10-2,TRBD2,-,TRBJ2-1,CASSGGDSGSYNEQFF,TGCGCCAGCAGTGGAGGAGATAGCGGGAGTTACAATGAGCAGTTCTTC
TRBV30,-,-,TRBJ1-2,CACSLSNYGYTF,TGTGCCTGTTCCCTTAGTAACTATGGCTACACCTTC
TRBV6-2/TRBV6-3,TRBD1,-,TRBJ2-7,CASSYGQGASYEQYF,TGTGCCAGCAGTTACGGGCAGGGGGCTTCCTACGAGCAGTACTTC
TRBV30,-,-,TRBJ1-1,CAWSGRRDGSTEAFF,TGTGCCTGGAGTGGGAGGCGCGACGGGAGCACTGAAGCTTTCTTT
TRBV27,-,-,TRBJ1-5,CASSLGRGNQPQHF,TGTGCCAGCAGTTTAGGCAGGGGCAATCAGCCCCAGCATTTT